The 23 T cell receptor beta chains presented below share a single source sample, sequenced in a study of shared clonotypes between healthy human individuals. Sequencing used immunoSEQ multiplex PCR; TCRdb keeps in-frame clones, though not all of them. Of 700,000 or so clones in the sample, around 72% were seen once. The material sequenced was memory CD4+ T cells sorted from blood. Indicated subset: CD45RA-negative fraction. The receptors here all came from a woman aged 25 to 39 in good health.

The rearrangement links TRBV5-4 to TRBJ2-1, with 9 bases fitting TRBD2. This CDR3 spans 17 amino acids. Trimming removed 5 bases from V and 7 bases from J; junction bases left unmatched: 16. Germline V CDR1 and CDR2: SGHNT, YYREEE (reference sequence). CDR3 sequence: CASSIRVAGVGINEQFF. CDR3 in DNA: TGTGCCAGCAGTATTAGGGTAGCGGGAGTCGGGATAAATGAGCAGTTCTTC.

In this sample, this clone turned up once. The chain has TRBV5-6 and TRBJ2-3, with 8 positions matching TRBD2. Germline V gene data show CDR1 as SGHDT and CDR2 as YYEEEE. The CDR3 is 15 residues long. V was pared by 1 base and J by 6 bases, with 7 bases of the junction left unmatched. CDR3 sequence reads: CASSLTSGYVDTQYF. The DNA of the CDR3 is TGTGCCAGCAGCTTGACTAGCGGATACGTGGATACGCAGTATTTT.

The V call is TRBV5-1, the J call TRBJ2-2, with 8 bases that match TRBD1. The CDR3 has 17 residues. CDR1 is SGHRS, CDR2 YFSETQ, per germline. Trimming took 2 bases from V and 1 from J; bases not matched to a gene: 7. CDR3 region: CASSFFGQGGNTGELFF. CDR3 nucleotide sequence: TGCGCCAGCAGCTTCTTTGGACAGGGTGGGAACACCGGGGAGCTGTTTTTT.

In this sample, this clone turned up a few times. The rearrangement uses TRBV11-2 and TRBJ2-7, with 10 bases fitting TRBD2. The CDR3 is 15 amino acids. Unmatched junction bases numbered 1, after V lost 0 bases and J lost 2 bases. Germline V gene sequence: CDR1 SGHAT, CDR2 FQNNGV. CDR3 sequence reads: CASSLELAGTYEQYF. CDR3 bases: TGTGCCAGCAGCTTAGAACTAGCGGGAACCTACGAGCAGTACTTC. The whole variable domain, filled in from reference TRBV11-2 and TRBJ2-7, reads EAGVAQSPRYKIIEKRQSVAFWCNPISGHATLYWYQQILGQGPKLLIQFQNNGVVDDSQLPKDRFSAERLKGVDSTLKIQPAKLEDSAVYLCASSLELAGTYEQYFGPGTRLTVT.

The J gene is TRBJ1-1, the V gene TRBV28, with no clear D. The CDR3 has 16 amino acids. The V and J ends lost 5 bases and 1 base respectively, with 17 bases between them. CDR1 is MDHEN, CDR2 SYDVKM, per germline. The CDR3 loop is CASSTALGYPNTEAFF. The CDR3 coding sequence is TGTGCCAGCAGTACGGCGTTGGGATATCCGAACACTGAAGCTTTCTTT.

This clone was seen once. The chain links TRBV28 to TRBJ2-1; D possibly uses TRBD1 or TRBD2 (7 bases each). There are 16 residues in the CDR3. The germline V gene has CDR1 MDHEN and CDR2 SYDVKM. Deletions cut 5 bases from V and 4 bases from J, with 18 bases between. The CDR3 protein is CASSVTTGRGYNEQFF. For the CDR3, the DNA is TGTGCCAGCAGTGTGACGACAGGGAGGGGATACAATGAGCAGTTCTTC.

The genes are TRBV4-1 and TRBJ2-5; a weak D match, TRBD1 (5 bases). V lost 1 base and J 8 bases, leaving 14 bases between the germline ends. The CDR3 runs to 14 residues. Germline CDR1 MGHRA, CDR2 YSYEKL. Written as DNA, the CDR3 is TGCGCCAGCAGCCAAGGCGGACAAACGGAAACCCAGTACTTC. It codes for CASSQGGQTETQYF.

In DNA, the CDR3 is TGTGCCAGCAGCGGAAGGCCCTGGGACACCTACGAGCAGTACTTC. Its translation: CASSGRPWDTYEQYF. The rearrangement joins TRBV6-1 to TRBJ2-7; perhaps TRBD1 as D (6 bases). CDR1 is MNHNS and CDR2 is SASEGT in the germline V gene. Trimming removed 6 bases at V and 2 bases at J, with 17 bases between. The CDR3 loop spans 15 amino acids.

The rearrangement joins TRBV2 to TRBJ1-4; D not resolved. Germline V gene sequence: CDR1 SNHLY, CDR2 FYNNEI. The CDR3 is made up of 14 amino acids. Trimming cost V 7 bases and J 3 bases, with 12 bases left between them. The CDR3 DNA sequence: TGTGCCAGCACCTCCGGTACAGCTAATGAAAAACTGTTTTTT. Residues: CASTSGTANEKLFF.

This chain uses TRBV5-1 with TRBJ2-7, with D tentatively TRBD1 or TRBD2 (6 bases each). The CDR3 is 17 amino acids. Trimming removed 4 bases at V and 0 bases at J, with 20 bases between. Germline-derived CDR1 and CDR2 are SGHRS and YFSETQ. The CDR3 nucleotides are TGCGCCAGCAGCGCCGGGGGCGTTCGGGTTAGCTCCTACGAGCAGTACTTC. The encoded protein is CASSAGGVRVSSYEQYF.

This chain links TRBV19 with TRBJ2-1; 10 bases line up with TRBD1. This CDR3 is built from 13 residues. V gave up 6 bases and J gave up 8 bases; unmatched junction bases: 4. Germline values: CDR1 LNHDA, CDR2 SQIVND (reference sequence). The CDR3 nucleotides read TGTGCCAGTAGCGGGACAGGGGTTCATGAGCAGTTCTTC. It is translated as CASSGTGVHEQFF.

The chain combines TRBV7-7 with TRBJ2-2; no reliable D call. This CDR3 has 13 residues. Germline V gene lookup returns CDR1 SSHAT and CDR2 FNYEAQ (reference sequence). The V gene lost 3 bases and the J gene lost 5 bases, with 7 bases spanning the gap. Here the CDR3 reads CASSLSRTGELFF. CDR3 in DNA: TGTGCCAGCAGCTTGTCTCGGACCGGGGAGCTGTTTTTT.

The rearrangement links TRBV7-8 to TRBJ2-7, with D unresolved. The CDR3 is made up of 13 amino acids. CDR1 is SGHVS and CDR2 is FQNEAQ in the germline V gene. The CDR3 spells CASYDTDPDEQYF. In DNA form, the CDR3 reads TGTGCGAGCTACGACACGGATCCGGACGAGCAGTACTTC.

This chain links TRBV2 with TRBJ2-7; 7 bases fit TRBD2. V lost 1 base, J lost 3 bases, and 12 bases stayed unmatched. This CDR3 comprises 17 residues. Germline CDR1 reads SNHLY; CDR2 reads FYNNEI. The CDR3 region is CASSEGKGGRALYEQYF. CDR3 in DNA: TGTGCCAGCAGTGAAGGGAAAGGTGGGAGGGCCCTCTACGAGCAGTACTTC.

CDR3 in DNA: TGCGCCAGCAGCAGACAGGAGTTGTCTTTGGGAGAGACCCAGTACTTC. It codes for CASSRQELSLGETQYF. The genes are TRBV5-1 and TRBJ2-5; a weak D match, TRBD1 (6 bases). From germline, CDR1 is SGHRS and CDR2 YFSETQ. The CDR3 consists of 16 residues. With 4 bases removed from V and 4 bases from J, the gap between germline ends came to 20 bases.

This clone has more than one count but fewer than ten. The rearrangement uses TRBV30 and TRBJ1-5; TRBD1 aligns across 9 bases. V gave up 2 bases and J gave up 4 bases; unmatched junction bases: 9. The CDR3 runs to 16 residues. Germline assignment: CDR1 GTSNPN and CDR2 SVGIG (reference sequence). For the CDR3, the DNA is TGTGCCTGGAGTACTTCCGGGACAGGGACTAATCAGCCCCAGCATTTT. It is translated as CAWSTSGTGTNQPQHF.

The rearrangement links TRBV5-1 to TRBJ2-5, with no clear D. This CDR3 comprises 17 residues. Germline V gene lookup returns CDR1 SGHRS and CDR2 YFSETQ. V dropped 0 bases and J dropped 1 base, with 16 bases sitting between them. The CDR3 region has the DNA TGCGCCAGCAGCTTGGGTTTCGCAGGACCCTCCCAAGAGACCCAGTACTTC. It is translated as CASSLGFAGPSQETQYF.

V usage is TRBV2 and J usage is TRBJ2-1; 9 positions agree with TRBD2. Germline V CDR1 and CDR2: SNHLY, FYNNEI. The CDR3 length is 14 residues. V shed 6 bases and J 2 bases; nucleotides not matched to a gene: 2. The CDR3 DNA reads as TGTGCCAGCAGCGGACTAGCGACCTACAATGAGCAGTTCTTC. It specifies CASSGLATYNEQFF.

The chain has TRBV7-3 and TRBJ2-1, with 8 nucleotides matching TRBD2. Germline loops: CDR1 SGHTA, CDR2 FQGTGA. The CDR3 spans 14 residues. J was trimmed by 8 bases and V by 2 bases; bases with no gene match: 5. This CDR3 is CASSLSSGSDEQFF. Here the CDR3 DNA reads TGTGCCAGCAGCTTATCCAGCGGGAGTGATGAGCAGTTCTTC.

This chain links TRBV13 with TRBJ1-4, with D maybe TRBD1 (6 bases). V was trimmed by 7 bases and J by 8 bases, leaving 14 bases between them. The germline CDR1 and CDR2 sequences are PRHDT and FYEKMQ (reference sequence). The CDR3 loop spans 13 amino acids. The CDR3 loop is CASKRGGYEKLFF. CDR3 DNA: TGTGCCAGCAAAAGAGGGGGGTACGAAAAACTGTTTTTT. Drawing the rest from reference TRBV13 and TRBJ1-4, the complete variable domain is AAGVIQSPRHLIKEKRETATLKCYPIPRHDTVYWYQQGPGQDPQFLISFYEKMQSDKGSIPDRFSAQQFSDYHSELNMSSLELGDSALYFCASKRGGYEKLFFGSGTQLSVL.

This clone occurred a few times. The rearrangement links TRBV6-4 to TRBJ2-1, with a weak D call TRBD2 (6 bases). The CDR3 consists of 15 residues. Germline values: CDR1 MRHNA, CDR2 SNTAGT. Between the trimmed V and J ends, which lost 5 bases and 1 base, there was a span of 12 bases. The CDR3 reads CASSPLSGSYNEQFF. The CDR3 coding sequence is TGTGCCAGCAGTCCTCTAAGCGGGTCCTACAATGAGCAGTTCTTC.

The chain has TRBV9 and TRBJ1-3, with a possible D match to TRBD1 (6 bases). CDR1 is SGDLS, CDR2 YYNGEE, per germline. Trimming removed 3 bases at V and 0 bases at J, with 10 bases between. The CDR3 is 15 residues long. CDR3 protein: CASSGRDISGNTIYF. The CDR3 DNA is TGTGCCAGCAGCGGCCGGGACATCTCTGGAAACACCATATATTTT.

The chain is built from TRBV6-5 and TRBJ1-5, with D possibly being TRBD1 (6 bases). This CDR3 has 15 amino acids. Trimming left V 6 bases short and J 4 bases short, with 16 bases between. Germline CDR1 and CDR2: MNHEY and SVGAGI. CDR3 in DNA: TGTGCCAGCAGCGCCCTGCAGGGGCTAAATCAGCCCCAGCATTTT. Its translation: CASSALQGLNQPQHF.